Each of the 27 T cell receptor beta chains below was sequenced from the same sample in a study of shared clonotypes between healthy human individuals. Measured with immunoSEQ multiplex PCR; TCRdb has only the in-frame clones, and not every one. The table records hundreds of thousands of clones, around 79% of them present only once. Sequenced sample: PBMCs. These receptors all stem from a woman between 40 and 55 years old in good health. Some clones in this sample may be carry-over from other donors' samples.

The chain combines TRBV9 with TRBJ1-5, with a weak D call TRBD1 (5 bases). The CDR3 is 14 amino acids. With 4 bases removed from V and 0 bases from J, the gap between germline ends came to 8 bases. Per germline, CDR1 SGDLS and CDR2 YYNGEE. The CDR3 coding sequence is TGTGCCAGCAGCCGAACAGGTAGCAATCAGCCCCAGCATTTT. This codes for CASSRTGSNQPQHF.

V usage is TRBV27 and J usage is TRBJ1-5; D is undetermined. V was clipped by 2 bases and J by 5 bases, with 10 bases between them. CDR3 length equals 14 residues. The germline V gene encodes CDR1 MNHEY and CDR2 SMNVEV (reference sequence). The DNA of the CDR3 is TGTGCCAGCAGTTTAGTGGGCAGTGATCAGCCCCAGCATTTT. This codes for CASSLVGSDQPQHF.

V is TRBV7-9 and J is TRBJ2-3, with TRBD2 matching 9 bases. This CDR3 has 15 residues. The germline CDR1 and CDR2 sequences are SEHNR and FQNEAQ (reference sequence). V trimming: 3 bases; J trimming: 1 base; junction bases outside the gene matches: 2. CDR3 DNA sequence: TGTGCCAGCAGCTTTTCTAGCGGGGGCACAGATACGCAGTATTTT. Encoded protein: CASSFSSGGTDTQYF.

V is TRBV4-1 and J is TRBJ2-5; D not certain. The better agreement between TRBJ2-7 and the DNA end casts doubt on the J call. The CDR3 length is 13 residues. Germline V gives CDR1 MGHRA, CDR2 YSYEKL. CDR3 loop: CASSPEITYEQYF. The CDR3 bases are TGCGCCAGCAGCCCGGAGATAACCTACGAGCAGTACTTC.

V is TRBV5-4 and J is TRBJ2-7; 8 positions agree with TRBD1. From germline, CDR1 is SGHNT and CDR2 YYREEE (reference sequence). V lost 2 bases and J lost 6; bases outside the gene matches: 7. The CDR3 is 14 residues long. In nucleotides, the CDR3 is TGTGCCAGCAGCTTAACTCAGGGGGCGGGCGAGCAGTACTTC. Protein product: CASSLTQGAGEQYF.

The chain links TRBV30 to TRBJ2-1; D remains unclear. The V and J ends lost 4 bases and 5 bases respectively, with 12 bases between them. The CDR3 has 13 amino acids. Germline CDR1 reads GTSNPN; CDR2 reads SVGIG (reference sequence). The CDR3 region is CAWTSPRHNEQFF. The DNA of the CDR3 is TGTGCCTGGACATCCCCCCGGCACAATGAGCAGTTCTTC.

This clone appeared a single time. V usage is TRBV18 and J usage is TRBJ1-2; D is ambiguous. This CDR3 is 15 amino acids long. The V and J ends lost 2 bases and 7 bases respectively, with 17 bases between them. The germline gives CDR1 KGHSH, CDR2 LQKENI. The CDR3, as DNA: TGTGCCAGCTCACCAGGGCCGGAGGACGCCCTTGGCTACACCTTC. Encoded protein: CASSPGPEDALGYTF.

This chain links TRBV7-9 with TRBJ2-1; D possibly uses TRBD1 or TRBD2 (6 bases each). The V end was cut by 1 base, the J end by 4 bases, with 14 bases between. The CDR3 has 16 amino acids. Germline CDR1 SEHNR, CDR2 FQNEAQ (reference sequence). The CDR3 region has the DNA TGTGCCAGCAGCTTAGATCGGGGGCCAGATTACAATGAGCAGTTCTTC. Its translation: CASSLDRGPDYNEQFF.

The rearrangement links TRBV7-9 to TRBJ1-2; no reliable D call. Trimming shortened V by 4 bases and J by 0 bases, and 9 bases separated the two germline ends. This CDR3 region has 14 residues. The germline V gene has CDR1 SEHNR and CDR2 FQNEAQ (reference sequence). This CDR3 reads CASSSPPTNYGYTF. The CDR3 bases are TGTGCCAGCAGCTCCCCCCCCACTAACTATGGCTACACCTTC.

There are a few counts of this clone. The rearrangement joins TRBV6-1 to TRBJ2-7; D not certain. The germline V gene encodes CDR1 MNHNS and CDR2 SASEGT. This CDR3 has 14 residues. V lost 0 bases and J lost 7, with 13 bases in between. The CDR3, as DNA: TGTGCCAGCAGTGAAGCATGGGATAAGGGAGAGCAGTACTTC. This gives the protein CASSEAWDKGEQYF.

CDR3 sequence (DNA): TGTGCCACCAGCAGTAGTAGCGGGATCATATACGAGCAGTACTTC. Encoded protein: CATSSSSGIIYEQYF. The chain carries TRBV15 and TRBJ2-7; 8 bases map to TRBD2. Trimming at V came to 3 bases and at J to 4 bases, leaving 8 bases not matched to a gene. Germline loops: CDR1 LNHNV, CDR2 YYDKDF (reference sequence). The CDR3 sequence is 15 residues long.

The V gene is TRBV30, the J gene TRBJ2-7; either TRBD1 or TRBD2 may fit D (5 bases each). This CDR3 comprises 14 residues. V was cut by 3 bases and J by 2 bases, with 14 bases left in between. Germline V lookup: CDR1 GTSNPN, CDR2 SVGIG (reference sequence). As DNA, the CDR3 is TGTGCCTGGAGCCCCGGGACGGAACCCTACGAGCAGTACTTC. Residues: CAWSPGTEPYEQYF. The variable domain in full, with the rest retrieved from reference TRBV30 and TRBJ2-7, is SQTIHQWPATLVQPVGSPLSLECTVEGTSNPNLYWYRQAAGRGLQLLFYSVGIGQISSEVPQNLSASRPQDRQFILSSKKLLLSDSGFYLCAWSPGTEPYEQYFGPGTRLTVT.

This clone has only one observation. Other DNA sequences within the sample encode an identical CDR3. The chain joins TRBV9 to TRBJ1-3, with 7 bases fitting TRBD1. Germline loops: CDR1 SGDLS, CDR2 YYNGEE. With 0 bases clipped from V and 4 bases from J, the junction kept 10 bases outside the gene matches. This CDR3 has 17 residues. CDR3 in amino acids: CASSVDGQVLAGNTIYF. In nucleotides, the CDR3 is TGTGCCAGCAGCGTAGATGGACAGGTCCTAGCAGGAAACACCATATATTTT.

Of note for this clone: One end of the junction varies from germline; a read error may be responsible. CDR3 amino acids: CASSLGAGQGRTEAFF. CDR3 in DNA: TGTGCCAGCAGCTTAGGGGCCGGACAGGGAAGAACTGAAGCCTTCTTT. The chain combines TRBV7-8 with TRBJ1-1; 8 nucleotides align to TRBD1. This CDR3 comprises 16 residues. The germline V gene has CDR1 SGHVS and CDR2 FQNEAQ.

This clone was counted once. The chain combines TRBV5-1 with TRBJ2-1; D not certain. CDR1 and CDR2 from the germline V gene are SGHRS and YFSETQ. V was cut by 0 bases and J by 3 bases, with 13 bases left in between. The CDR3 runs 16 residues. DNA of the CDR3: TGCGCCAGCAGCTTGGAACCCCCTCTGTACTACAATGAGCAGTTCTTC. This translates into CASSLEPPLYYNEQFF.

This sequence joins TRBV9 and TRBJ2-5, with 9 bases lining up with TRBD2. The CDR3 extends over 16 amino acids. Germline V lookup: CDR1 SGDLS, CDR2 YYNGEE. Germline trimming cut 0 bases from V and 2 bases from J; bases unmatched to any gene: 5. The DNA of the CDR3 is TGTGCCAGCAGCGTAGCCGAGACTAGCGGACAAGAGACCCAGTACTTC. It encodes CASSVAETSGQETQYF.

This clone was seen once. The V and J genes are TRBV6-5 and TRBJ2-3; D unclear. From germline, CDR1 is MNHEY and CDR2 SVGAGI. There are 13 residues in the CDR3. Deletions cut 7 bases from V and 1 base from J, with 9 bases between. The CDR3 loop reads CASIEGGTDTQYF. DNA of the CDR3: TGTGCCAGCATTGAAGGAGGCACAGATACGCAGTATTTT.

CDR3: CSAGLADREQYF. The CDR3 region has the DNA TGCAGCGCTGGACTAGCGGACAGGGAGCAGTACTTC. The chain uses TRBV29-1 and TRBJ2-7, with TRBD2 identical over 10 bases. Trimming at V came to 7 bases and at J to 7 bases, leaving 7 bases not matched to a gene. The CDR3 is 12 residues long. Germline values: CDR1 SQVTM, CDR2 ANQGSEA.

This clone was detected only a few times. The chain uses TRBV15 and TRBJ1-2, with TRBD1 identical over 11 bases. The CDR3 sequence is 15 residues long. The V gene end was trimmed by 5 bases and the J gene end by 5 bases; junction bases not matched to a gene: 7. The germline V gene has CDR1 LNHNV and CDR2 YYDKDF (reference sequence). The DNA of the CDR3 is TGTGCCACCAGCCCAGGGACAGGGGGGTGGTATGGCTACACCTTC. It is translated as CATSPGTGGWYGYTF.

This chain connects TRBV28 to TRBJ2-7; 7 bases line up with TRBD1. This CDR3 region has 15 residues. Germline V gene data show CDR1 as MDHEN and CDR2 as SYDVKM. J gave up 2 bases and V 5 bases, and 9 bases lay outside the gene matches. CDR3 nucleotides: TGTGCCAGCAGTCCTCGGACAGGCTATACCTACGAGCAGTACTTC. Protein product: CASSPRTGYTYEQYF.

The V call is TRBV6-5, the J call TRBJ2-7, with 9 bases identical to TRBD1. Germline trimming cut 6 bases from V and 4 bases from J; bases unmatched to any gene: 4. CDR3 length: 13 residues. The V gene's germline CDR1 is MNHEY and CDR2 SVGAGI. Here the CDR3 DNA reads TGTGCCAGCAGGGACAGGGGCCCGTACGAGCAGTACTTC. This sequence encodes CASRDRGPYEQYF.

The chain combines TRBV7-6 with TRBJ1-3, with D unclear. CDR1 SGHVS and CDR2 FNYEAQ come from the germline V gene. This CDR3 region has 14 residues. Trimming took 2 bases from V and 2 from J, leaving 7 bases between them. The CDR3: CASSLNWAGNTIYF. The CDR3 DNA sequence: TGTGCCAGCAGCTTAAACTGGGCTGGAAACACCATATATTTT.

This clone occurred a few times. The genes are TRBV5-1 and TRBJ2-3; 14 positions agree with TRBD2. The ends lost 5 bases at V and 4 bases at J; junction bases unmatched: 3. Germline V gives CDR1 SGHRS, CDR2 YFSETQ. The CDR3 consists of 15 residues. As DNA, the CDR3 is TGCGCCAGCAGAACGGGACTAGCGGGAGCAGATACGCAGTATTTT. This codes for CASRTGLAGADTQYF.

The chain uses TRBV19 and TRBJ1-2, with TRBD1 identical over 7 bases. The CDR3 length is 15 residues. Germline V gene lookup returns CDR1 LNHDA and CDR2 SQIVND (reference sequence). After removal of 1 base from V and 6 bases from J, the junction contained 8 bases not matched to a gene. CDR3 amino acids: CASSIAQTGFHGYTF. Here the CDR3 DNA reads TGTGCCAGTAGTATAGCCCAGACAGGGTTCCATGGCTACACCTTC.

The chain uses TRBV10-3 and TRBJ2-7, with 8 bases aligning to TRBD2. The length of the CDR3 is 14 residues. V lost 10 bases to trimming and J lost 2 bases; unmatched junction nucleotides: 10. Germline V gives CDR1 ENHRY, CDR2 SYGVKD. Written as DNA, the CDR3 is TGTGCCACGTCCCTTAGAGCGGGGGCCTACGAGCAGTACTTC. Translating it yields CATSLRAGAYEQYF.

The genes are TRBV5-8 and TRBJ2-7; D remains unclear. This CDR3 is 14 amino acids long. The V end was cut by 4 bases, the J end by 2 bases, with 13 bases between. Germline values: CDR1 SGHTS, CDR2 YDEGEE. The CDR3 loop is CASSRVGSAYEQYF. In DNA form, the CDR3 reads TGTGCCAGCAGCAGGGTCGGGTCGGCCTACGAGCAGTACTTC.

As for this clone: With only one base between it and a far larger clone, this is likely a read error. The chain links TRBV30 to TRBJ1-3; the D is unclear. Per germline, CDR1 GTSNPN and CDR2 SVGIG (reference sequence). CDR3 length: 13 residues. The DNA of the CDR3 is TGTGCCTGGCACATATTCTCTAGAAACACCATATATTTT. This translates into CAWHIFSRNTIYF.